The 25 T cell receptor beta chains below were found in one sample sequenced in a study of blood T cells in healthy people across ages. Then a second PCR, running roughly 7 to 11 cycles, was carried out with a sample-barcoded 5' primer and a J-beta primer mix. One entry per CDR3 protein results from TCRdb running MiXCR on the 5' RACE reads. The sample includes around 990,000 distinct CDR3 sequences, less than 45% seen only once; the top ten take about an eighth. The sequenced sample was blood. Receptors originate from a man younger than 35 in good health.

The J gene is TRBJ1-1, the V gene TRBV5-1, with 7 bases aligning to TRBD1. This CDR3 comprises 17 residues. The V segment lost 3 bases and the J segment 1 base; nucleotides outside the gene matches: 12. Germline V gives CDR1 SGHRS, CDR2 YFSETQ. DNA of the CDR3: TGCGCCAGCAGCTCAATCTATCCGGGACAGCCGAACACTGAAGCTTTCTTT. Encoded protein: CASSSIYPGQPNTEAFF.

With respect to this clonotype: At one end, the junction sequence differs from germline, possibly due to a read error. V and J are TRBV12-3 or TRBV12-4 and TRBJ1-1; D is ambiguous. This CDR3 spans 14 amino acids. CDR3 bases: TGTGCCATCCTTCCCGTGAGTGGGAACACTGAAGTTTTCTTT. Protein: CAILPVSGNTEVFF.

The CDR3 sequence: CASTFGGGQPQHF. The DNA of the CDR3 is TGTGCCAGCACTTTCGGGGGTGGTCAGCCCCAGCATTTT. The chain recombines TRBV6-2 or TRBV6-3 with TRBJ1-5, with D possibly being TRBD1 (5 bases). V was clipped by 7 bases and J by 6 bases, with 13 bases between them. CDR1 and CDR2 from the germline V gene are MNHEY and SVGEGT. The CDR3 contains 13 residues.

The V gene is TRBV3-1, the J gene TRBJ2-5; D gene unclear. Germline-derived CDR1 and CDR2 are LGHDT and YNNKEL (reference sequence). The length of the CDR3 is 15 residues. V lost 4 bases and J 11 bases, leaving 23 bases between the germline ends. The CDR3 bases are TGTGCCAGCAGCCGAGGCCCCCGGCCCCACAATGAGCAGTACTTC. Encoded protein: CASSRGPRPHNEQYF.

The rearrangement joins TRBV6-6 to TRBJ1-1; 7 bases fit TRBD1. After removal of 8 bases from V and 8 bases from J, the junction contained 5 bases not matched to a gene. This CDR3 spans 11 amino acids. Germline assignment: CDR1 MNHNY and CDR2 SVGAGI (reference sequence). The DNA of the CDR3 is TGTGCCAGCTTCACAGGGGTGGAAGCTTTCTTT. Encoded protein: CASFTGVEAFF.

This clonotype was counted only a few times. The rearrangement links TRBV27 to TRBJ2-7; 7 positions match TRBD1. This CDR3 has 13 amino acids. Germline values: CDR1 MNHEY, CDR2 SMNVEV (reference sequence). V lost 4 bases and J lost 5; bases outside the gene matches: 5. CDR3 sequence reads: CASSSTGRNEQYF. As DNA, the CDR3 is TGTGCCAGCAGTTCGACAGGGCGGAACGAGCAGTACTTC.

The chain joins TRBV2 to TRBJ1-1; D is undetermined. The CDR3 runs 13 residues. V gave up 8 bases and J gave up 0 bases, with 10 bases separating them. Germline V CDR1 and CDR2: SNHLY, FYNNEI. The CDR3, as DNA: TGTGCCAGCGGAGGACGCTTGAACACTGAAGCTTTCTTT. This gives the protein CASGGRLNTEAFF. Supplemented by reference TRBV2 and TRBJ1-1, the full variable domain reads EPEVTQTPSHQVTQMGQEVILRCVPISNHLYFYWYRQILGQKVEFLVSFYNNEISEKSEIFDDQFSVERPDGSNFTLKIRSTKLEDSAMYFCASGGRLNTEAFFGQGTRLTVV.

The V gene is TRBV18, the J gene TRBJ1-4, with D hard to call. Germline V gene lookup returns CDR1 KGHSH and CDR2 LQKENI. This CDR3 is 14 amino acids long. V lost 2 bases and J 1 base, leaving 5 bases between the germline ends. Written as DNA, the CDR3 is TGTGCCAGCTCACCAAGGCAAACTAATGAAAAACTGTTTTTT. Translating it yields CASSPRQTNEKLFF.

The chain combines TRBV4-1 with TRBJ2-2; possible D gene TRBD1, 6 bases. Trimming removed 6 bases from V and 0 bases from J, with 11 bases in between. The CDR3 totals 15 residues. From germline, CDR1 is MGHRA and CDR2 YSYEKL. In DNA form, the CDR3 reads TGCGCCAGCAGTGCCGGGACATCGAACACCGGGGAGCTGTTTTTT. It translates to CASSAGTSNTGELFF.

The chain combines TRBV20-1 with TRBJ1-6; D may be TRBD1 (6 bases). The CDR3 extends over 15 amino acids. V was trimmed by 7 bases and J by 7 bases, leaving 20 bases between them. Looked up from germline, CDR1 is DFQATT and CDR2 is SNEGSKA (reference sequence). The CDR3 sequence: CSGVEGGPLNSPLHF. In nucleotides, the CDR3 is TGCAGTGGGGTGGAGGGGGGGCCTTTAAATTCACCCCTCCACTTT.

The CDR3 spells CASSFPSGAQAGYEQYF. CDR3 DNA sequence: TGTGCCAGCAGCTTTCCCTCGGGGGCCCAAGCCGGCTACGAGCAGTACTTC. The rearrangement links TRBV7-9 to TRBJ2-5, with D perhaps TRBD1 or TRBD2 (6 bases each). The J call may be incorrect, as the DNA end agrees better with TRBJ2-7. This CDR3 contains 17 residues. CDR1 and CDR2 from the germline V gene are SEHNR and FQNEAQ (reference sequence).

This clonotype was counted only a few times. The V call is TRBV3-1, the J call TRBJ2-7; 12 nucleotides align to TRBD2. After removal of 5 bases from V and 7 bases from J, the junction contained 9 bases not matched to a gene. This CDR3 comprises 15 residues. Germline values: CDR1 LGHDT, CDR2 YNNKEL (reference sequence). The DNA of the CDR3 is TGTGCCAGCAGCTGGCTAGCGGGGGGGCTCCGTGAGCAGTACTTC. This codes for CASSWLAGGLREQYF.

This clonotype was observed a few times. This chain connects TRBV4-3 to TRBJ2-1; 11 bases are a match to TRBD2. The length of the CDR3 is 17 residues. Per germline, CDR1 LGHNA and CDR2 YSLEER. Losses at the gene ends were 0 bases for V and 8 bases for J; bases not matched to a gene: 9. CDR3 sequence: CASSQDITSGGSDEQFF. CDR3 nucleotide sequence: TGCGCCAGCAGCCAAGATATAACTAGCGGGGGATCCGATGAGCAGTTCTTC.

A few counts support this clonotype. V usage is TRBV2 and J usage is TRBJ1-5, with TRBD1 matching 9 bases. There are 15 residues in the CDR3. Germline-derived CDR1 and CDR2 are SNHLY and FYNNEI. Germline trimming cut 6 bases from V and 6 bases from J; bases unmatched to any gene: 9. The CDR3 nucleotides are TGTGCCAGCAGCACGGACAGGGGATATGGTCAGCCCCAGCATTTT. Translating it yields CASSTDRGYGQPQHF.

The J gene is TRBJ1-6, the V gene TRBV5-1; D is perhaps TRBD1 (6 bases). CDR3 length: 15 amino acids. V lost 1 base and J lost 5, with 10 bases in between. Germline lookup yields CDR1 SGHRS and CDR2 YFSETQ. Here the CDR3 DNA reads TGCGCCAGCAGCTTGTCGGACAGAAATAATTCACCCCTCCACTTT. This translates into CASSLSDRNNSPLHF.

This clonotype appeared many times. The chain uses TRBV5-6 and TRBJ1-4; TRBD1 matches 7 bases. The germline CDR1 and CDR2 sequences are SGHDT and YYEEEE. The trim removed 5 bases at V and 6 bases at J, leaving 4 bases unmatched. The CDR3 contains 13 residues. The CDR3 DNA follows: TGTGCCAGCAGGGGACAGTTAGATGAAAAACTGTTTTTT. Its translation: CASRGQLDEKLFF.

V is TRBV3-1 and J is TRBJ1-1; perhaps TRBD1 as D (6 bases). The CDR3 extends over 15 amino acids. Germline CDR1 and CDR2: LGHDT and YNNKEL (reference sequence). Trimming cost V 3 bases and J 4 bases, with 15 bases left between them. CDR3 region: CASSHYREGSTEAFF. CDR3 in DNA: TGTGCCAGCAGCCACTACAGGGAGGGAAGCACTGAAGCTTTCTTT. The full variable domain, completed using reference TRBV3-1 and TRBJ1-1, is DTAVSQTPKYLVTQMGNDKSIKCEQNLGHDTMYWYKQDSKKFLKIMFSYNNKELIINETVPNRFSPKSPDKAHLNLHINSLELGDSAVYFCASSHYREGSTEAFFGQGTRLTVV.

This clonotype appeared many times. The CDR3: CATRARHTQYF. The CDR3 bases are TGTGCCACCCGGGCCCGCCATACGCAGTATTTT. The rearrangement links TRBV12-3 or TRBV12-4 to TRBJ2-3; no firm D call. Trimming shortened V by 10 bases and J by 7 bases, and 12 bases separated the two germline ends. The CDR3 is 11 residues long.

This clonotype was observed many times. The chain couples TRBV3-1 to TRBJ1-2; D is possibly TRBD1 (6 bases). The CDR3 sequence is 14 residues long. Per germline, CDR1 LGHDT and CDR2 YNNKEL (reference sequence). The V and J ends lost 1 base and 3 bases respectively, with 9 bases between them. The CDR3 loop is CASSQGDTYYGYTF. CDR3 bases: TGTGCCAGCAGCCAAGGGGACACCTACTATGGCTACACCTTC.

In DNA, the CDR3 is TGCAGTGCTAGAGATGACAGGGGGATTAAGCAGCCCCAGCATTTT. Its translation: CSARDDRGIKQPQHF. The genes are TRBV20-1 and TRBJ1-5, with 9 bases fitting TRBD1. CDR3 length equals 15 residues. Losses at the gene ends were 0 bases for V and 7 bases for J; bases not matched to a gene: 7. The V gene's germline CDR1 is DFQATT and CDR2 SNEGSKA (reference sequence).

This clonotype has more than one count but fewer than ten. The CDR3 coding sequence is TGTGCCAGCAGCTCGACAGGGGTAGCTAACTATGGCTACACCTTC. Protein product: CASSSTGVANYGYTF. J is TRBJ1-2 and V is TRBV7-9, with 8 positions matching TRBD1. Germline V gene data show CDR1 as SEHNR and CDR2 as FQNEAQ (reference sequence). The length of the CDR3 is 15 residues. Trimming at V came to 4 bases and at J to 0 bases, leaving 4 bases not matched to a gene. Based on the CDR3 plus reference TRBV7-9 and TRBJ1-2, the full variable domain is DTGVSQNPRHKITKRGQNVTFRCDPISEHNRLYWYRQTLGQGPEFLTYFQNEAQLEKSRLLSDRFSAERPKGSFSTLEIQRTEQGDSAMYLCASSSTGVANYGYTFGSGTRLTVV.

This clonotype was observed a few times. The CDR3 sequence is CASSVGPDYNEQFF. For the CDR3, the DNA is TGTGCCAGCAGCGTAGGGCCAGACTACAATGAGCAGTTCTTC. The chain has TRBV9 and TRBJ2-1; D call uncertain. There are 14 residues in the CDR3. Germline V gene data show CDR1 as SGDLS and CDR2 as YYNGEE. Trimming removed 0 bases at V and 3 bases at J, with 7 bases between.

To note about this clonotype: Compared with germline, one end of the junction differs, possibly owing to a read error. The V call is TRBV9, the J call TRBJ1-2, with D unresolved. Germline CDR1 and CDR2: SGDLS and YYNGEE. This CDR3 contains 13 residues. The CDR3 nucleotides are TGTGCCAACAGCGGCGCCCTGTTATATGGCTACACCTTC. This translates into CANSGALLYGYTF.

This clonotype was observed a handful of times. J is TRBJ2-7 and V is TRBV7-3, with a weak D call TRBD1 (6 bases). V gave up 1 base and J gave up 3 bases, with 10 bases separating them. This CDR3 has 14 residues. Per germline, CDR1 SGHTA and CDR2 FQGTGA. CDR3 residues: CASSLSRDNYEQYF. CDR3 sequence (DNA): TGTGCCAGCAGCTTAAGTAGGGACAACTACGAGCAGTACTTC.

This sequence joins TRBV28 and TRBJ2-3; TRBD2 agrees at 15 bases. Germline trimming cut 4 bases from V and 3 bases from J; bases unmatched to any gene: 5. Germline lookup yields CDR1 MDHEN and CDR2 SYDVKM. CDR3 length: 17 residues. Written as DNA, the CDR3 is TGTGCCAGCAGTTCTGGACTAGCGGGGGGGCGGACAGATACGCAGTATTTT. Protein: CASSSGLAGGRTDTQYF.